One and the same sample provided the 12 T cell receptor beta chains below, sequenced in a study of T cell changes during pregnancy in multiple sclerosis. Only in-frame clones appear in the TCRdb table, and some are missing; sequencing was by immunoSEQ multiplex PCR. The sample has tens of thousands of clones, around nine tenths seen once; the top ten hold around 11%. The sequenced sample was CD8+ T cells from peripheral blood mononuclear cells, obtained in the third trimester of pregnancy. These receptors were taken from a female donor with multiple sclerosis, enrolled in a pregnancy study.

V gene TRBV15 combines with J gene TRBJ1-2, with D possibly TRBD1 on 5 matching bases. The germline V gene has CDR1 LNHNV and CDR2 YYDKDF (reference sequence). Trimming pared 3 bases from V and 4 bases from J, leaving 18 bases between. The CDR3 loop spans 16 amino acids. This chain's CDR3 is CATSSPSGRRSYGYTF. The DNA for the CDR3 is TGTGCCACCAGCAGTCCTTCAGGGCGGAGAAGCTATGGCTACACCTTC.

The chain uses TRBV4-1 and TRBJ1-5; tentative D call: TRBD1 (6 bases). The CDR3 runs 19 residues. Germline V gene lookup returns CDR1 MGHRA and CDR2 YSYEKL. The ends were cut back, 3 bases at V and 0 bases at J, with 21 bases in the middle. Here the CDR3 DNA reads TGCGCCAGCAGCCAGACGTTCATGGGGACACGGAATAGCAATCAGCCCCAGCATTTT. Encoded protein: CASSQTFMGTRNSNQPQHF.

The chain uses TRBV4-3 and TRBJ1-2; 8 bases line up with TRBD1. The CDR3 extends over 18 amino acids. Germline CDR1 and CDR2: LGHNA and YSLEER. V lost 3 bases and J lost 1; bases outside the gene matches: 13. The DNA of the CDR3 is TGCGCCAGCAGCCAGTACCTATCCGGGACAGGAATTAACTATGGCTACACCTTC. It is translated as CASSQYLSGTGINYGYTF.

The rearrangement links TRBV10-3 to TRBJ2-1; the match to TRBD2 covers 10 bases. This CDR3 region has 16 residues. V lost 4 bases to trimming and J lost 3 bases; unmatched junction nucleotides: 6. Germline V lookup: CDR1 ENHRY, CDR2 SYGVKD. CDR3: CAISVALAGVYNEQFF. In nucleotides, the CDR3 is TGTGCCATCAGTGTGGCGCTAGCGGGGGTCTACAATGAGCAGTTCTTC.

This sequence joins TRBV10-3 and TRBJ2-7; D remains ambiguous. The V gene lost 8 bases and the J gene lost 0 bases, with 8 bases spanning the gap. Germline V lookup: CDR1 ENHRY, CDR2 SYGVKD. This CDR3 is built from 12 residues. CDR3 sequence (DNA): TGTGCCATCTCAGTCAGCTCCTACGAGCAGTACTTC. This translates into CAISVSSYEQYF.

This clone was seen only once. The chain uses TRBV19 and TRBJ2-1, with 7 nucleotides matching TRBD2. The trim removed 6 bases at V and 7 bases at J, leaving 9 bases unmatched. This CDR3 region has 14 residues. Germline CDR1 reads LNHDA; CDR2 reads SQIVND (reference sequence). The CDR3 nucleotides are TGTGCCAGTAGCTGGACTAGATCTCCTAATGAGCAGTTCTTC. Amino acids: CASSWTRSPNEQFF.

The chain employs TRBV9 and TRBJ2-1; 12 bases map to TRBD2. The germline V gene has CDR1 SGDLS and CDR2 YYNGEE. There are 17 residues in the CDR3. Trimming at V came to 3 bases and at J to 2 bases, leaving 6 bases not matched to a gene. As DNA, the CDR3 is TGTGCCAGCAGCGGCCTAGCGGGGGGGCGGACCTACAATGAGCAGTTCTTC. It encodes CASSGLAGGRTYNEQFF. The variable domain in full, completed from reference TRBV9 and TRBJ2-1, reads DSGVTQTPKHLITATGQRVTLRCSPRSGDLSVYWYQQSLDQGLQFLIQYYNGEERAKGNILERFSAQQFPDLHSELNLSSLELGDSALYFCASSGLAGGRTYNEQFFGPGTRLTVL.

The chain is built from TRBV7-6 and TRBJ2-5, with 7 bases fitting TRBD1. The length of the CDR3 is 13 residues. Unmatched junction bases numbered 5, after V lost 7 bases and J lost 3 bases. Germline CDR1 is SGHVS and CDR2 is FNYEAQ. Here the CDR3 DNA reads TGTGCCAGCAAATTCGACAGGGAAGAGACCCAGTACTTC. It specifies CASKFDREETQYF. The full variable domain, its missing parts supplied by reference TRBV7-6 and TRBJ2-5, is GAGVSQSPRYKVTKRGQDVALRCDPISGHVSLYWYRQALGQGPEFLTYFNYEAQQDKSGLPNDRFSAERPEGSISTLTIQRTEQRDSAMYRCASKFDREETQYFGPGTRLLVL.

The chain is built from TRBV6-1 and TRBJ2-7; TRBD2 might be the D (6 bases). The V and J ends lost 8 bases and 4 bases respectively, with 18 bases between them. Germline CDR1 is MNHNS and CDR2 is SASEGT. This CDR3 has 14 residues. Here the CDR3 reads CASSPRGLLYEQYF. The CDR3 DNA reads as TGTGCCAGCTCTCCACGGGGACTGCTGTACGAGCAGTACTTC.

CDR3 loop: CASSLGQGETQYF. The CDR3 DNA reads TGTGCCAGCAGCTTGGGTCAGGGGGAGACCCAGTACTTC. The chain carries TRBV5-4 and TRBJ2-5; weak D call: TRBD1 (6 bases). Between the trimmed V and J ends, which lost 0 bases and 5 bases, there was a span of 8 bases. The CDR3 covers 13 residues. In germline, CDR1 is SGHNT, CDR2 YYREEE (reference sequence).

The chain employs TRBV5-6 and TRBJ2-3; a weak D match, TRBD1 (5 bases). Per germline, CDR1 SGHDT and CDR2 YYEEEE. The CDR3 covers 14 residues. Deletions cut 4 bases from V and 2 bases from J, with 11 bases between. In DNA, the CDR3 is TGTGCCAGCAGCCCCCCAGGGTTCACAGATACGCAGTATTTT. It yields the protein CASSPPGFTDTQYF.

The rearrangement uses TRBV27 and TRBJ2-1, with D maybe TRBD2 (6 bases). Germline V gene sequence: CDR1 MNHEY, CDR2 SMNVEV (reference sequence). V was clipped by 4 bases and J by 0 bases, with 10 bases between them. The CDR3 is made up of 15 amino acids. Here the CDR3 reads CASSSTSSSYNEQFF. The CDR3 DNA follows: TGTGCCAGCAGTTCTACTAGCAGCTCCTACAATGAGCAGTTCTTC.